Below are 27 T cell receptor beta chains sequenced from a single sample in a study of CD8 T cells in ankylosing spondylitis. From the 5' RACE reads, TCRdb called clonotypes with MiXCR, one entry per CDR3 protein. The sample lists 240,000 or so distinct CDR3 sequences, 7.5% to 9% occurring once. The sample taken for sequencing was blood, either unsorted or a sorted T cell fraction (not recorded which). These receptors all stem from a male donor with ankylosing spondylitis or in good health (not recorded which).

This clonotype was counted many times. The CDR3, as DNA: TGCGCCAGCAGCTCCGGACAGACATTTTATGGCTACACCTTC. Its protein is CASSSGQTFYGYTF. The V and J genes are TRBV5-1 and TRBJ1-2; maybe TRBD1 (6 bases). Germline CDR1 reads SGHRS; CDR2 reads YFSETQ. The ends were cut back, 3 bases at V and 5 bases at J, with 14 bases in the middle. There are 14 residues in the CDR3.

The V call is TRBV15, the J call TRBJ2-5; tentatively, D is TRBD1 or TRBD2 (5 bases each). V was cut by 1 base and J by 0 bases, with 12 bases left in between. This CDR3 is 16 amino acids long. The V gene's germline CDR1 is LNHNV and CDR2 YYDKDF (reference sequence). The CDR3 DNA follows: TGTGCCACCAGCAGAGCTGAGGGGCTGTACCAAGAGACCCAGTACTTC. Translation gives CATSRAEGLYQETQYF. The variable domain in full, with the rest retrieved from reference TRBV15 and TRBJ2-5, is DAMVIQNPRYQVTQFGKPVTLSCSQTLNHNVMYWYQQKSSQAPKLLFHYYDKDFNNEADTPDNFQSRRPNTSFCFLDIRSPGLGDTAMYLCATSRAEGLYQETQYFGPGTRLLVL.

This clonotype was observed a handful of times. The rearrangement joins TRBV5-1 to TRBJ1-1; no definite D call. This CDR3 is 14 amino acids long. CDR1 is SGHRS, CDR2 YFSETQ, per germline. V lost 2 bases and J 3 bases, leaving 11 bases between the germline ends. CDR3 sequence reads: CASSFWGIDTEAFF. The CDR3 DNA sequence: TGCGCCAGCAGCTTCTGGGGAATCGACACTGAAGCTTTCTTT.

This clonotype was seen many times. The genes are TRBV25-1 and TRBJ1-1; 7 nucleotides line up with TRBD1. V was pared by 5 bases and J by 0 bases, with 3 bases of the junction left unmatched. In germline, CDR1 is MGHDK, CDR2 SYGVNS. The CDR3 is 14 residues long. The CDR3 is CASSQTGMNTEAFF. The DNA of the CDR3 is TGTGCCAGCAGTCAGACAGGGATGAACACTGAAGCTTTCTTT.

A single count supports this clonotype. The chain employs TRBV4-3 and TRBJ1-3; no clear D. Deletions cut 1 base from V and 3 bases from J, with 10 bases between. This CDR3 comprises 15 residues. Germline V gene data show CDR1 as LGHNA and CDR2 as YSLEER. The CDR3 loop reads CASSQGPGVGNTIYF. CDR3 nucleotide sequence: TGCGCCAGCAGCCAAGGGCCCGGGGTTGGAAACACCATATATTTT.

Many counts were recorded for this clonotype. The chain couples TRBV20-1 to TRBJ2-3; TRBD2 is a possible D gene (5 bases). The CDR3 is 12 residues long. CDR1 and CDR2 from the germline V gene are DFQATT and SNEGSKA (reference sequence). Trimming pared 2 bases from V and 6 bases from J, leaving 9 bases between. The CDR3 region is CSARPEVDTQYF. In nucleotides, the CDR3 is TGCAGTGCTAGACCGGAGGTGGATACGCAGTATTTT.

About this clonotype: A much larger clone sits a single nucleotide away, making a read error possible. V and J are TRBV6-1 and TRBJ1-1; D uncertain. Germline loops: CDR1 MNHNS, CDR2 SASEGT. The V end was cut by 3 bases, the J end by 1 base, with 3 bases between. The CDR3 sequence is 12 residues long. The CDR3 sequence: CASSEGNTEAFF. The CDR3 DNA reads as TGTGCCAGCAGTGAGGGGAACACTGAAGCTTTCTTT.

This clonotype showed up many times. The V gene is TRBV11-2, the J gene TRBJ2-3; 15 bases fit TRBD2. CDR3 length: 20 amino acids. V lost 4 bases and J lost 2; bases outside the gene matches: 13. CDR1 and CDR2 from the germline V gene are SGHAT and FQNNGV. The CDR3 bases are TGTGCCAGCAGCTCCGGACTAGCGGGGGGGCTGGGTGAAGACACAGATACGCAGTATTTT. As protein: CASSSGLAGGLGEDTDTQYF. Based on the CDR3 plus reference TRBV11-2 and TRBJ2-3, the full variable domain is EAGVAQSPRYKIIEKRQSVAFWCNPISGHATLYWYQQILGQGPKLLIQFQNNGVVDDSQLPKDRFSAERLKGVDSTLKIQPAKLEDSAVYLCASSSGLAGGLGEDTDTQYFGPGTRLTVL.

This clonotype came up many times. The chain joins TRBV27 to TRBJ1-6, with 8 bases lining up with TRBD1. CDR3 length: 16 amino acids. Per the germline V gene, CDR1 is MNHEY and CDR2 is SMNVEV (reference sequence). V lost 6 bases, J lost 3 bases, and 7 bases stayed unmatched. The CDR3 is CASRARTGSYNSPLHF. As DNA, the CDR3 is TGTGCCAGCAGGGCTAGGACAGGGAGCTATAATTCACCCCTCCACTTT.

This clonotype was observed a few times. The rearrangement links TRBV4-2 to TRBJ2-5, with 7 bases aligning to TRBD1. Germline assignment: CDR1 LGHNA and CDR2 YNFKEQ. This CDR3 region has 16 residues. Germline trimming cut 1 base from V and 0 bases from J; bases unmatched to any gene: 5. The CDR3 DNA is TGTGCCAGCAGCCAAGGCGAGGGACAGTACCAAGAGACCCAGTACTTC. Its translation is CASSQGEGQYQETQYF.

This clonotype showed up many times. The CDR3 protein is CASSLGAEQFF. CDR3 nucleotide sequence: TGCGCCAGCAGCCTAGGAGCCGAGCAGTTCTTC. The chain couples TRBV4-3 to TRBJ2-1; D gene uncertain. CDR3 length equals 11 residues. CDR1 LGHNA and CDR2 YSLEER come from the germline V gene. Between the trimmed V and J ends, which lost 4 bases and 10 bases, there was a span of 8 bases.

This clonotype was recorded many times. The CDR3 region is CASSLPQERNTQYF. The CDR3 DNA sequence: TGTGCCAGCAGCTTACCACAGGAGAGGAATACGCAGTATTTT. V usage is TRBV7-3 and J usage is TRBJ2-3, with D possibly matching TRBD1 (5 bases). This CDR3 has 14 residues. V was clipped by 2 bases and J by 7 bases, with 13 bases between them. CDR1 SGHTA and CDR2 FQGTGA come from the germline V gene.

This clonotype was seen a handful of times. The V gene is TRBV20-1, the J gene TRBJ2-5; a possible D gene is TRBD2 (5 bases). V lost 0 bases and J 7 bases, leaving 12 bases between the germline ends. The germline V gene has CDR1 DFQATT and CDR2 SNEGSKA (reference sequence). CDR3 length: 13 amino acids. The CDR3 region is CSAREGSEVTQYF. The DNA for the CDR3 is TGCAGTGCTAGAGAAGGATCGGAGGTGACCCAGTACTTC.

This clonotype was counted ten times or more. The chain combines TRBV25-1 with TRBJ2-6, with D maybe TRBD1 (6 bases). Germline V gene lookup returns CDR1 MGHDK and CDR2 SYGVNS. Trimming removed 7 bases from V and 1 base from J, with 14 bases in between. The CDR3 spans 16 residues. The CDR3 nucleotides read TGTGCCAGCAATCCCGGGCAGGGGTCTGGGGCCAACGTCCTGACTTTC. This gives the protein CASNPGQGSGANVLTF.

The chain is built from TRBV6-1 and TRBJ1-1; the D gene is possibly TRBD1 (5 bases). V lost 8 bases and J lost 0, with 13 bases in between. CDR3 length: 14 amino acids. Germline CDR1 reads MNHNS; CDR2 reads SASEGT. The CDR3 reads CASGAGSMNTEAFF. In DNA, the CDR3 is TGTGCCAGCGGGGCGGGTTCCATGAACACTGAAGCTTTCTTT.

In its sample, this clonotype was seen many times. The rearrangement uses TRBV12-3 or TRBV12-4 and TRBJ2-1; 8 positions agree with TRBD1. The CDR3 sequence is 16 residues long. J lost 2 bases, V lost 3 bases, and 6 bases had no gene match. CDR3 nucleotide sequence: TGTGCCAGCAGTTTGGGGACAGGTGAACCCTACAATGAGCAGTTCTTC. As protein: CASSLGTGEPYNEQFF.

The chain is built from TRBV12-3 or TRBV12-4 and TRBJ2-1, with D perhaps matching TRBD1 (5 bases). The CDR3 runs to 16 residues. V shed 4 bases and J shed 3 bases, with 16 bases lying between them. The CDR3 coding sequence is TGTGCCAGCAGTTGGGGTCGCAGGGCGGACTACAATGAGCAGTTCTTC. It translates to CASSWGRRADYNEQFF.

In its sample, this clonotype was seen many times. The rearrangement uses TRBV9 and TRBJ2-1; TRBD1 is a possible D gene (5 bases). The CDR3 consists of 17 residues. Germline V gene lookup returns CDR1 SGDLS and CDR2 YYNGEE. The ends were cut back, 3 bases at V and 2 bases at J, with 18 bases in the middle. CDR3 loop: CASSALQDNFAYNEQFF. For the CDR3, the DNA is TGTGCCAGCAGCGCCTTACAGGATAACTTCGCCTACAATGAGCAGTTCTTC.

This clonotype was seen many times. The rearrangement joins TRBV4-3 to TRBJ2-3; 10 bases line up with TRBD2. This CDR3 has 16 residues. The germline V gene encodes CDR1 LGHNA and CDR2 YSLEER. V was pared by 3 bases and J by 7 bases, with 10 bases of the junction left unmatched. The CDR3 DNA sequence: TGCGCCAGCAGCCAGCAAGCGGGGGGGCCGAGGAATACGCAGTATTTT. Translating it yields CASSQQAGGPRNTQYF.

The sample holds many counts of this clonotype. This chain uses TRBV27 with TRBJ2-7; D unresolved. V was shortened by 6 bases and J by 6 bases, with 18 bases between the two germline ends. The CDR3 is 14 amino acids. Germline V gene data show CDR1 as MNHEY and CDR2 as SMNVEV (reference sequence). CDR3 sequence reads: CASSPRGASVEQYF. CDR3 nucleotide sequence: TGTGCCAGCAGCCCCCGAGGCGCTTCAGTCGAGCAGTACTTC.

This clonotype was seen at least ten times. CDR3 region: CASSRQGDEQFF. The CDR3 region has the DNA TGTGCCAGCAGCCGACAGGGCGATGAGCAGTTCTTC. The chain carries TRBV3-1 and TRBJ2-1; 7 bases map to TRBD1. Germline trimming cut 4 bases from V and 8 bases from J; bases unmatched to any gene: 2. This CDR3 has 12 amino acids. Germline CDR1 is LGHDT and CDR2 is YNNKEL (reference sequence).

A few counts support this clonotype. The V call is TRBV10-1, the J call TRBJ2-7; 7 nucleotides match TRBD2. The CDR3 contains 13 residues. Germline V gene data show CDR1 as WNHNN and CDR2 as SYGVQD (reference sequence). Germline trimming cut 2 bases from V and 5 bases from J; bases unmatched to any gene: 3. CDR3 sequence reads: CASSEDSGDEQYF. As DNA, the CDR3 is TGCGCCAGCAGTGAGGACAGCGGGGACGAGCAGTACTTC.

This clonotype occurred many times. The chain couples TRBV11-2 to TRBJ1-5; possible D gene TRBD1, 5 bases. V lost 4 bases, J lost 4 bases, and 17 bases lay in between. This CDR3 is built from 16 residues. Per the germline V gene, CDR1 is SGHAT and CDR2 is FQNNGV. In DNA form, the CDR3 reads TGTGCCAGCAGCTCCACCCAGGGTCGGCGAAATCAGCCCCAGCATTTT. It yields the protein CASSSTQGRRNQPQHF.

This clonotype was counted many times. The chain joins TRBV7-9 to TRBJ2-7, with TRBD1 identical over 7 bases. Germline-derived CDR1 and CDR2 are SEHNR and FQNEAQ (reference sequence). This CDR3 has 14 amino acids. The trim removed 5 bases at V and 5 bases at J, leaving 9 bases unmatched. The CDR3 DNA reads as TGTGCCAGCAGCACAACCGGGACAGACGACGAGCAGTACTTC. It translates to CASSTTGTDDEQYF.

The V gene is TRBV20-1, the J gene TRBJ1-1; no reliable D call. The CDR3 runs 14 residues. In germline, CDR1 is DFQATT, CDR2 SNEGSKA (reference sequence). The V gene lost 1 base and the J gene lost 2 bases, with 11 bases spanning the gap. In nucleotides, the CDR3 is TGCAGTGCTAGAGTGGGGAACACCAACACTGAAGCTTTCTTT. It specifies CSARVGNTNTEAFF.

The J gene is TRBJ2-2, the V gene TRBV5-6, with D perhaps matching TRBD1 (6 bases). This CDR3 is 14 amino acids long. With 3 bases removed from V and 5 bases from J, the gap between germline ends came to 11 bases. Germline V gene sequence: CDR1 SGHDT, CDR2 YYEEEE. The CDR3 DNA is TGTGCCAGCAGCTCATTAACAGGGACCGGGGAGCTGTTTTTT. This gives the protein CASSSLTGTGELFF.

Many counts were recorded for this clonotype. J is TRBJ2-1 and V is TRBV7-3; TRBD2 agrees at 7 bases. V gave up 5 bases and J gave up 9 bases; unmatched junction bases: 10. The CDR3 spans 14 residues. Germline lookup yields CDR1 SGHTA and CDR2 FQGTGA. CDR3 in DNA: TGTGCCAGCAGCCGCCCGGGACTAAGGAGTGAGCAGTTCTTC. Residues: CASSRPGLRSEQFF.